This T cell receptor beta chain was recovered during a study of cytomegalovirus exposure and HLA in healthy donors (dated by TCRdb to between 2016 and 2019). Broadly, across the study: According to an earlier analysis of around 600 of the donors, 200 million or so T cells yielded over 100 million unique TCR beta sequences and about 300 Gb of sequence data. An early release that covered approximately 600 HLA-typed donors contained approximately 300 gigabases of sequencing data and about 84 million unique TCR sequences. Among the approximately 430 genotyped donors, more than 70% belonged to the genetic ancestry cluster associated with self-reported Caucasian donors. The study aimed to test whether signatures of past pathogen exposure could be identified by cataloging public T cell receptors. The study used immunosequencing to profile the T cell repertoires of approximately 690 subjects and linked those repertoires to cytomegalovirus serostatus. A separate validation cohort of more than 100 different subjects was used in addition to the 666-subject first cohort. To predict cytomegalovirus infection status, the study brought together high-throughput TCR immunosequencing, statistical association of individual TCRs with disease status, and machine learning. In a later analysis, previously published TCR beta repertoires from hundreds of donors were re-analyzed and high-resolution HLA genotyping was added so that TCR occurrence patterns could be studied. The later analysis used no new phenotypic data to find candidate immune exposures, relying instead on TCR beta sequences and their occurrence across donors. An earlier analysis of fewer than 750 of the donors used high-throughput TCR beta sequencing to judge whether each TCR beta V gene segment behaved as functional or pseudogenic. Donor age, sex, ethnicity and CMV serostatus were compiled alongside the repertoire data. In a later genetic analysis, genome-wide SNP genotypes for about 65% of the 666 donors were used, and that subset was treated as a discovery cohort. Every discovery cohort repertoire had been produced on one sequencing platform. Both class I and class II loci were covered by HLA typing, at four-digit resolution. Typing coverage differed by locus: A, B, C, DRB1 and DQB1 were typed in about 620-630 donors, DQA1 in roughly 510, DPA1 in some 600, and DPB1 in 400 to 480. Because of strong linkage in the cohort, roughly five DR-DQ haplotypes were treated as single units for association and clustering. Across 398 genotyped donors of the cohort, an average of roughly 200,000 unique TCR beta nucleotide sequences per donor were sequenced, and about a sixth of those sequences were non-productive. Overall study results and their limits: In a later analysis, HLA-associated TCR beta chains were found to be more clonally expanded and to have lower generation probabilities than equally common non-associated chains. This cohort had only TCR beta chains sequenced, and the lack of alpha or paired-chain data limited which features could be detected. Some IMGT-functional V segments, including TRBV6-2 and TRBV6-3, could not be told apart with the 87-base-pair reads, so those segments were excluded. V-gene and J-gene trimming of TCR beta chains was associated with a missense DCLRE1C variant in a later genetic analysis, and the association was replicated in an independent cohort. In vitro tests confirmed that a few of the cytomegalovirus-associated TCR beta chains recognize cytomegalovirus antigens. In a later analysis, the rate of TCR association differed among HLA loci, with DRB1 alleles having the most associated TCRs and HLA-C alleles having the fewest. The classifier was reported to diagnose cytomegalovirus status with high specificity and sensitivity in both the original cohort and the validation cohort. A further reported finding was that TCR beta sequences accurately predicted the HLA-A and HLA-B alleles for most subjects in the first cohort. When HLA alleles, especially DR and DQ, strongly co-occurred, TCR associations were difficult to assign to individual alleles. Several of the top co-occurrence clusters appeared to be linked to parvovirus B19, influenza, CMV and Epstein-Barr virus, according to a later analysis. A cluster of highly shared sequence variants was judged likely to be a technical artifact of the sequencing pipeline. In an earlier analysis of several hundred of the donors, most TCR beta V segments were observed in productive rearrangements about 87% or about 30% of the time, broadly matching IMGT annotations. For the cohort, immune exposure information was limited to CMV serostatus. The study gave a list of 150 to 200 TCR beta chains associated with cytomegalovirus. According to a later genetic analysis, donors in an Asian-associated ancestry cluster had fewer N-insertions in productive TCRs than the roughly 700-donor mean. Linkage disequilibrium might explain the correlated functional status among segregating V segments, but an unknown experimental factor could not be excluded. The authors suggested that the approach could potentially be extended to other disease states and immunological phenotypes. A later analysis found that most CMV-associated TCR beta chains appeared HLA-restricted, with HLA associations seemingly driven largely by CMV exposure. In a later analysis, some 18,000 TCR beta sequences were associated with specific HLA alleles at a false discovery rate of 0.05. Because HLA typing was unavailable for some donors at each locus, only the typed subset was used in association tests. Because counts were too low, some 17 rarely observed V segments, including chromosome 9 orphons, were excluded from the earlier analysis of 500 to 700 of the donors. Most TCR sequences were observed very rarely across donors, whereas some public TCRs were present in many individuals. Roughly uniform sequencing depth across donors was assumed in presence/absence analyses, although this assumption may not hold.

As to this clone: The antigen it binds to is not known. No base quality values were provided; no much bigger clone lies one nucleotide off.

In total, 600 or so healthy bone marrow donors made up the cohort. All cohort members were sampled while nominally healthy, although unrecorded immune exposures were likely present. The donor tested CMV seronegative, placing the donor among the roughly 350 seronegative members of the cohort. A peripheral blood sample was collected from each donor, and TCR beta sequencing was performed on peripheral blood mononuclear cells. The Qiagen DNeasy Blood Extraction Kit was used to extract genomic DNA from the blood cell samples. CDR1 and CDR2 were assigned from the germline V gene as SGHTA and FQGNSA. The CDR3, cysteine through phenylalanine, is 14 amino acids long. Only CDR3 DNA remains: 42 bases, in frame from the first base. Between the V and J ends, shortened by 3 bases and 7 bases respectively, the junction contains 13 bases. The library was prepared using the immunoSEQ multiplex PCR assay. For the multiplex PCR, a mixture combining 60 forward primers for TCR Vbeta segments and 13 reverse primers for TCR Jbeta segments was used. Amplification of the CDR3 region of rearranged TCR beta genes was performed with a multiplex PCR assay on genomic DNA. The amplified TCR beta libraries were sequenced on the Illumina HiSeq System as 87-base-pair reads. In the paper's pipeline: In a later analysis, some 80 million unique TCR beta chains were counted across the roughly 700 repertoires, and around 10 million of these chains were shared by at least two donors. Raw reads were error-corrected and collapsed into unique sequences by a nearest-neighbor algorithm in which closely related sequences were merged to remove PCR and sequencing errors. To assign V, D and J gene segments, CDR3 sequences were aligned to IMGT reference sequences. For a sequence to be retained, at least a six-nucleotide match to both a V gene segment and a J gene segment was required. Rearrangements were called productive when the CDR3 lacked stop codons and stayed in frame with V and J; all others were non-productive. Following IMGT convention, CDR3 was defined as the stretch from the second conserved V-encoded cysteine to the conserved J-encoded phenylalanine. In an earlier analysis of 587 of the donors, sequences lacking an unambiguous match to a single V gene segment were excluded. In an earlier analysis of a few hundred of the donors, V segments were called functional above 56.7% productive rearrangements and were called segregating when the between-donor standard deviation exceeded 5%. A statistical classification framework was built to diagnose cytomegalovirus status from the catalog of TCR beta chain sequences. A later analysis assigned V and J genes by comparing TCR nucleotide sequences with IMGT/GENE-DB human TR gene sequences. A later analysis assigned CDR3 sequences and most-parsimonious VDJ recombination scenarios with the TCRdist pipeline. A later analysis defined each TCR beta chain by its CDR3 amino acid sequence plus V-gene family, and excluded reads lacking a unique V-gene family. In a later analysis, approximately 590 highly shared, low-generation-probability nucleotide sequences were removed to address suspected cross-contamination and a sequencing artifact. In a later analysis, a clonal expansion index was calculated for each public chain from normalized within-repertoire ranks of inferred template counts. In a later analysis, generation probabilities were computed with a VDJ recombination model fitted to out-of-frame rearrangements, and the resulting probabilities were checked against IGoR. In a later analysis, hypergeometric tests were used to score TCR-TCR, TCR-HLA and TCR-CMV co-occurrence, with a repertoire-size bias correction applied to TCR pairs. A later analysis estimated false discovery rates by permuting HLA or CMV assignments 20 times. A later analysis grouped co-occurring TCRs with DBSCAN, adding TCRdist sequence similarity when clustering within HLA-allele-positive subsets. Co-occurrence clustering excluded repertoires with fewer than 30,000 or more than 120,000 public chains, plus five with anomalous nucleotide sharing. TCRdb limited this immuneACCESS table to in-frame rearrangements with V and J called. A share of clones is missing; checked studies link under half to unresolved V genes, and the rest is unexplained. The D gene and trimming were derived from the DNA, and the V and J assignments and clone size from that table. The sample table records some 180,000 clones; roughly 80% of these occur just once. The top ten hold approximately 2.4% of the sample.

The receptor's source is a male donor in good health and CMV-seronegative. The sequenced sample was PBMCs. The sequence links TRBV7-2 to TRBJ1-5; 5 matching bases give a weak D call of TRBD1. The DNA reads TGTGCCAGCAGCTTTGGACATAACGCCCAGCCCCAGCATTTT. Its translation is CASSFGHNAQPQHF.